This T cell receptor beta chain is from a study of blood T cell repertoires in COVID-19. A single count supports this clone. The protocol was immunoSEQ multiplex PCR, while the TCRdb copy is restricted to in-frame clones and leaves out a portion. The profile covers fewer than 350,000 clones, with 85% appearing a single time and about 2.5% taken by the ten largest. The CDR3 spans 14 residues. Trimming shortened V by 6 bases and J by 2 bases, and 14 bases separated the two germline ends. Germline V gene data show CDR1 as SGHNT and CDR2 as YYREEE (reference sequence). The receptor's source is a woman aged 45-65 years who had recovered from COVID-19. The gene calls are TRBV5-4 and TRBJ1-2; the D gene is possibly TRBD1 (5 bases). The specimen was PBMCs or T cells enriched from blood (not recorded which). In DNA, the CDR3 is TGTGCCAGCAACCGGGGGGGAGACAACTATGGCTACACCTTC. It encodes CASNRGGDNYGYTF.